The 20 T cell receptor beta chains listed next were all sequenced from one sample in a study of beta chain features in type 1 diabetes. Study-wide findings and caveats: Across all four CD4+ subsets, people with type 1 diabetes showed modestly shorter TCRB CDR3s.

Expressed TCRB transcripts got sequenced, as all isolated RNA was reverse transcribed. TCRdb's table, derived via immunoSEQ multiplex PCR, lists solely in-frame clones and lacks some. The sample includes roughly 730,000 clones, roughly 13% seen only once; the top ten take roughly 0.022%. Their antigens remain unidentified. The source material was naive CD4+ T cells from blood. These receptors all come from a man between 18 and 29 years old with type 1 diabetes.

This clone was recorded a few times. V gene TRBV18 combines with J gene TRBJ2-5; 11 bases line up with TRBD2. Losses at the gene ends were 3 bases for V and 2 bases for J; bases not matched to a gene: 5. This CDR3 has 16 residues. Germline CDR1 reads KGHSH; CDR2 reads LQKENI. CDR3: CASSPNRLAGQETQYF. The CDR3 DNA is TGTGCCAGCTCACCGAATCGACTAGCGGGGCAAGAGACCCAGTACTTC.

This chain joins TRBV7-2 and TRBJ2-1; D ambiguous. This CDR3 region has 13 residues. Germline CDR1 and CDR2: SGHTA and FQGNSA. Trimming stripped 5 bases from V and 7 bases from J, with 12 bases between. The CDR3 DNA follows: TGTGCCAGCAGCCCCTTTCGGGCAAATGAGCAGTTCTTC. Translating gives CASSPFRANEQFF.

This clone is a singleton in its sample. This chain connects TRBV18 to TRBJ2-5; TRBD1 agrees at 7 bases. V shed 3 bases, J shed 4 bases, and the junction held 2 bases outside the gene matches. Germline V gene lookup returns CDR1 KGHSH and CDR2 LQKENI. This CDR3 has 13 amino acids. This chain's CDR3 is CASSPGQRETQYF. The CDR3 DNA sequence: TGTGCCAGCTCACCGGGACAGCGAGAGACCCAGTACTTC.

DNA for the CDR3: TGTGCCTGGAGTGTACAGGGGGGCTACAATGAGCAGTTCTTC. It codes for CAWSVQGGYNEQFF. The J gene is TRBJ2-1, the V gene TRBV30; 8 nucleotides match TRBD1. The J segment lost 3 bases and the V segment lost 0 bases, leaving 1 base of the junction unmatched. The CDR3 has 14 amino acids. Germline CDR1 GTSNPN, CDR2 SVGIG (reference sequence).

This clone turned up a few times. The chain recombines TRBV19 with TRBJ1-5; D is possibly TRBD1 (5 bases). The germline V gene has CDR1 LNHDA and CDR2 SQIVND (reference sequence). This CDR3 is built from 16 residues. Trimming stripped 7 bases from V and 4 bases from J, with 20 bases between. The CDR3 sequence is CASISSGVPFNQPQHF. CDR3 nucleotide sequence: TGTGCCAGTATTAGCTCGGGGGTTCCCTTTAATCAGCCCCAGCATTTT.

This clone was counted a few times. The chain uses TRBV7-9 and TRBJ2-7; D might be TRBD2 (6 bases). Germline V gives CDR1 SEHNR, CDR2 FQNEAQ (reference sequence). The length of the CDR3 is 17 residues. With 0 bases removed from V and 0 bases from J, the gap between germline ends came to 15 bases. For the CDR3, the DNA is TGTGCCAGCAGCTTAGCTTGGGACTCAGGATCCTCCTACGAGCAGTACTTC. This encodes CASSLAWDSGSSYEQYF.

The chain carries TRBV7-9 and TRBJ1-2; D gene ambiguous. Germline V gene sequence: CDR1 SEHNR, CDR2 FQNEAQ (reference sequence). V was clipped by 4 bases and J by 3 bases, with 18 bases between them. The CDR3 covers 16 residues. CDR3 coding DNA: TGTGCCAGCAGCTCTCCGTTGAGGGAATGGGACTATGGCTACACCTTC. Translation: CASSSPLREWDYGYTF.

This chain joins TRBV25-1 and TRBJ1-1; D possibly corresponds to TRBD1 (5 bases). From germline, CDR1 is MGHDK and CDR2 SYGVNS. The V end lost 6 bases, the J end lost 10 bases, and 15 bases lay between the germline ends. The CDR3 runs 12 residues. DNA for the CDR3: TGTGCCAGCAGCCGGGCCCCGGGACGAGCTTTCTTT. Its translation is CASSRAPGRAFF. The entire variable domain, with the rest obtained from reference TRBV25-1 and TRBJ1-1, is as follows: EADIYQTPRYLVIGTGKKITLECSQTMGHDKMYWYQQDPGMELHLIHYSYGVNSTEKGDLSSESTVSRIRTEHFPLTLESARPSHTSQYLCASSRAPGRAFFGQGTRLTVV.

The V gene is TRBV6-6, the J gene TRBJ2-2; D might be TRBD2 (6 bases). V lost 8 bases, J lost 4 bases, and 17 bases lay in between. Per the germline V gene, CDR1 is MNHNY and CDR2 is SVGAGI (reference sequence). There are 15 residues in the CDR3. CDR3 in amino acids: CASLPRGSGTGELFF. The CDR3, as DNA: TGTGCCAGCCTACCCCGGGGGTCAGGCACCGGGGAGCTGTTTTTT.

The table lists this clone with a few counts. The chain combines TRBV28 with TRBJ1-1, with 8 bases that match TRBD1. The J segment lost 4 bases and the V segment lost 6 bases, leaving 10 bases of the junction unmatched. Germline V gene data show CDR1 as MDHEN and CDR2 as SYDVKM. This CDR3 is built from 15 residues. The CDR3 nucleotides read TGTGCCAGCAGCCCCCCCACAGGGGGTAGCACTGAAGCTTTCTTT. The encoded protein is CASSPPTGGSTEAFF.

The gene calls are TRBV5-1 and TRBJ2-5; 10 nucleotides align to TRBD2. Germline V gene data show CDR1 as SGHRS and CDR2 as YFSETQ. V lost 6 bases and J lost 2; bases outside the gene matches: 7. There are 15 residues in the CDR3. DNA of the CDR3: TGCGCCAGCACCTACACTAGCGGGGCACAAGAGACCCAGTACTTC. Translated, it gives CASTYTSGAQETQYF. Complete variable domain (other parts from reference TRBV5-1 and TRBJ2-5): KAGVTQTPRYLIKTRGQQVTLSCSPISGHRSVSWYQQTPGQGLQFLFEYFSETQRNKGNFPGRFSGRQFSNSRSEMNVSTLELGDSALYLCASTYTSGAQETQYFGPGTRLLVL.

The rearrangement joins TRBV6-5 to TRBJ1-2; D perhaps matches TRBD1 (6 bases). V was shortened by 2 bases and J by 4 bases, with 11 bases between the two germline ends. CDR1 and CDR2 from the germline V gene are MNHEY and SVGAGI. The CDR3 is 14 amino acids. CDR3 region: CASSYRDTFYGYTF. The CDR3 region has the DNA TGTGCCAGCAGTTACCGGGACACATTCTATGGCTACACCTTC.

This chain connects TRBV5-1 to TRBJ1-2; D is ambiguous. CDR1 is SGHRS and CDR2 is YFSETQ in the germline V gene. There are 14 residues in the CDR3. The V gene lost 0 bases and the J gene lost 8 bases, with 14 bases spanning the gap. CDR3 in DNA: TGCGCCAGCAGCTTGGCCTCGAGGGAGGAAGGCTACACCTTC. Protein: CASSLASREEGYTF.

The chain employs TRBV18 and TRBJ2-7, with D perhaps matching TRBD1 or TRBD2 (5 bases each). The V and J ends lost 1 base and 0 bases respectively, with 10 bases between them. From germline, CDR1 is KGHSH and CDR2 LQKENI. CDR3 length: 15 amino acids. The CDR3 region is CASSPRDRVSYEQYF. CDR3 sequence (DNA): TGTGCCAGCTCACCACGGGACCGGGTCTCCTACGAGCAGTACTTC.

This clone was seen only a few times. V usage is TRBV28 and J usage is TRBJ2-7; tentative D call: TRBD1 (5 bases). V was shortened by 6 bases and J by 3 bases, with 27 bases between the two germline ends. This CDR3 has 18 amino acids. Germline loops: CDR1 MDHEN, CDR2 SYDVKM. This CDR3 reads CASSPPTDPQVVDYEQYF. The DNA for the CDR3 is TGTGCCAGCAGCCCACCGACGGATCCACAGGTGGTTGACTACGAGCAGTACTTC.

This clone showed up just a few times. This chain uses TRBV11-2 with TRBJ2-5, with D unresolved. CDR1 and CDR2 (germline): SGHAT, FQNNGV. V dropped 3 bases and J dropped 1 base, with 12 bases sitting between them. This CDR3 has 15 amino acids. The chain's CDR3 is CASSLQPTVQETQYF. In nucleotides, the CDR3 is TGTGCCAGCAGCTTGCAGCCTACGGTCCAAGAGACCCAGTACTTC.

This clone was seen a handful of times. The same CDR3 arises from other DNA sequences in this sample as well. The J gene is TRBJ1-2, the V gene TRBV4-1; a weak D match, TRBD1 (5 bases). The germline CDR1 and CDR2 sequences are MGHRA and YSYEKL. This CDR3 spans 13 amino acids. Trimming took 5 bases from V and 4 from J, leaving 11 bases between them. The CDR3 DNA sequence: TGCGCCAGCAGCTCCACTGGGACCTATGGCTACACCTTC. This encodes CASSSTGTYGYTF.

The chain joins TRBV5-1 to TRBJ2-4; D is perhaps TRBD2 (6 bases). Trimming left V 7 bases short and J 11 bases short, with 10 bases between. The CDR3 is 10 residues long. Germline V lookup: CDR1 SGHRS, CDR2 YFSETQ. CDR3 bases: TGCGCCAGCGGCACGGGAGTTCAGTACTTC. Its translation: CASGTGVQYF.

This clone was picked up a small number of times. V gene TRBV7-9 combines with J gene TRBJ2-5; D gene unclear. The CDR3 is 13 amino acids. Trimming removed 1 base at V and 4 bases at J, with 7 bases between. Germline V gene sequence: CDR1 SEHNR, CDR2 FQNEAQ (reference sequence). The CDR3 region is CASSLEIPETQYF. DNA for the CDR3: TGTGCCAGCAGCTTAGAGATTCCAGAGACCCAGTACTTC.

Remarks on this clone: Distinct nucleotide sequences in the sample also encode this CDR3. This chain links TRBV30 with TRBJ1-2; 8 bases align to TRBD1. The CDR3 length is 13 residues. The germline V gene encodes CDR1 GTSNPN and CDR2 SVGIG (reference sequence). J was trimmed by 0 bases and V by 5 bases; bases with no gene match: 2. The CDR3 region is CAWSGQANYGYTF. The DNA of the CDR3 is TGTGCCTGGTCGGGACAGGCTAACTATGGCTACACCTTC.